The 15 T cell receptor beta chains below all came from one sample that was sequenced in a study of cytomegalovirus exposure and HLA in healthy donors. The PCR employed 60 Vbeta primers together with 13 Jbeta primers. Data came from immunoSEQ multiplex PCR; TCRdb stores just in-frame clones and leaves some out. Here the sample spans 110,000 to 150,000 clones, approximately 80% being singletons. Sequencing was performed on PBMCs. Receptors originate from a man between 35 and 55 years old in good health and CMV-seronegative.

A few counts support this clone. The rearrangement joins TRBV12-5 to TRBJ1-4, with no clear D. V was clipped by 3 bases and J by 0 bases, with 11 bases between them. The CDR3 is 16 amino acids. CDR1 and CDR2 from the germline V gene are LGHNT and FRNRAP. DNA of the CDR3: TGTGCTAGTGGTTTAATGGCAGGTGCAACTAATGAAAAACTGTTTTTT. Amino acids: CASGLMAGATNEKLFF.

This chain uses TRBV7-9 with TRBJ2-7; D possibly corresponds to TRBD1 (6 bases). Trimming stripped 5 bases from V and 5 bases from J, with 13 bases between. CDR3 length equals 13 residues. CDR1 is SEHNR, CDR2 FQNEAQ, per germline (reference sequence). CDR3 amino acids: CASSQQGFDEQYF. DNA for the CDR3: TGTGCCAGCAGCCAGCAGGGGTTCGACGAGCAGTACTTC.

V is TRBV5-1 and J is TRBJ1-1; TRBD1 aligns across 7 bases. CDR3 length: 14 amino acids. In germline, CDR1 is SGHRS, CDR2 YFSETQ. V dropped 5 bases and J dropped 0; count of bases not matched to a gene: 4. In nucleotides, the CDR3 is TGCGCCAGCAGTGAGGGGGCGTTGAACACTGAAGCTTTCTTT. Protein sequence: CASSEGALNTEAFF.

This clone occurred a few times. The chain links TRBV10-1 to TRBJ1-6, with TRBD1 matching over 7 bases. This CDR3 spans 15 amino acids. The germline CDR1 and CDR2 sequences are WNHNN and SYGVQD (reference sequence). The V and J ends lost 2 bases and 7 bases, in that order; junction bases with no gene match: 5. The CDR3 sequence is CASSEGRGGNSPLHF. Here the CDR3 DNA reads TGCGCCAGCAGTGAGGGAAGAGGGGGCAATTCACCCCTCCACTTT.

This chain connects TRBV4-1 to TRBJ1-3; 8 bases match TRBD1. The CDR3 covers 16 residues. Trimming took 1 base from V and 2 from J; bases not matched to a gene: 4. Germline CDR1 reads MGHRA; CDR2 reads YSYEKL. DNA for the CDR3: TGCGCCAGCAGCCAAGGACAGGGGTTAACTGGAAACACCATATATTTT. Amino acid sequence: CASSQGQGLTGNTIYF.

CDR3 protein: CASSLALARSGNTIYF. The CDR3 nucleotides read TGCGCCAGCAGCTTGGCTCTGGCCAGATCTGGAAACACCATATATTTT. V usage is TRBV5-1 and J usage is TRBJ1-3; D is unresolved. The CDR3 loop spans 16 amino acids. The V gene's germline CDR1 is SGHRS and CDR2 YFSETQ. Trimming pared 0 bases from V and 1 base from J, leaving 11 bases between.

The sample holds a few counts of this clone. In nucleotides, the CDR3 is TGTGCCAGCAGAGGCAGGGGCCCCAACTATGGCTACACCTTC. Amino acid sequence: CASRGRGPNYGYTF. The J gene is TRBJ1-2, the V gene TRBV6-5; D may be TRBD1 (6 bases). The CDR3 is made up of 14 amino acids. Trimming removed 6 bases at V and 2 bases at J, with 13 bases between. The germline V gene has CDR1 MNHEY and CDR2 SVGAGI.

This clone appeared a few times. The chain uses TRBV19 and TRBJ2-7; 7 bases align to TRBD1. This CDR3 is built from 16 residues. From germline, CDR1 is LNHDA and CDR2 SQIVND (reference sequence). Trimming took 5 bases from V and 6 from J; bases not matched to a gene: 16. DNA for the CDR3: TGTGCCAGTAGTCCAAGGGACAGTTCCTTACGTATCGAGCAGTACTTC. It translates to CASSPRDSSLRIEQYF.

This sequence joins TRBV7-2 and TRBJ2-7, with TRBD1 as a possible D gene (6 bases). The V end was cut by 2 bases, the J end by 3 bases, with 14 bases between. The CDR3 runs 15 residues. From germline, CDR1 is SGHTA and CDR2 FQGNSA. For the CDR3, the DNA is TGTGCCAGCAGCTTAAGTTCAGGACAGAACTACGAGCAGTACTTC. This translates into CASSLSSGQNYEQYF.

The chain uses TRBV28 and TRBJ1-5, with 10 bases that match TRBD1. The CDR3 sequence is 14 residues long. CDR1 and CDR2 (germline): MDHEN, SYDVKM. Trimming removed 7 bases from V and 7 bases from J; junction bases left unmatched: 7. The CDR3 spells CASIPGQGIQPQHF. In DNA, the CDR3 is TGTGCCAGCATCCCGGGACAGGGGATCCAGCCCCAGCATTTT.

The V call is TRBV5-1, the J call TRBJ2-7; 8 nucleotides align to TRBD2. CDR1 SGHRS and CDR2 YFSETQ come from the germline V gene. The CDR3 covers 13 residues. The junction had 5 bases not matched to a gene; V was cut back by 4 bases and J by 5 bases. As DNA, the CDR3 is TGCGCCAGCAGCACCGGGGGGGGGAACGAGCAGTACTTC. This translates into CASSTGGGNEQYF.

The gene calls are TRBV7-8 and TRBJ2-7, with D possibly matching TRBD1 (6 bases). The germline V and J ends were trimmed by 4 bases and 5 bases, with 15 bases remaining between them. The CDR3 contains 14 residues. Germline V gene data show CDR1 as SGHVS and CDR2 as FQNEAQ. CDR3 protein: CASSSGASGNEQYF. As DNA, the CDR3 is TGTGCCAGCAGCTCAGGGGCGTCAGGCAACGAGCAGTACTTC.

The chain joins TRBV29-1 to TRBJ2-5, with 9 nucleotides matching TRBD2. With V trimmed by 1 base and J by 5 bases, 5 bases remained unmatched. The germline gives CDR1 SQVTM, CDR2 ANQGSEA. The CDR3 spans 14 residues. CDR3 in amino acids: CSVEGAGGEETQYF. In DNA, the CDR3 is TGCAGCGTTGAAGGAGCGGGGGGAGAGGAGACCCAGTACTTC.

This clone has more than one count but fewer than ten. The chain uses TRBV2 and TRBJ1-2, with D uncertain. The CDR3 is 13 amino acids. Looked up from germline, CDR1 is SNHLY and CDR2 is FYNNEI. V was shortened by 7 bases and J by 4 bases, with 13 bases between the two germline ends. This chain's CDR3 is CASTPDKLYGYTF. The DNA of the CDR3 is TGTGCCAGCACTCCCGACAAACTCTATGGCTACACCTTC. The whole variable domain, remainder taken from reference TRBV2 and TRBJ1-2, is EPEVTQTPSHQVTQMGQEVILRCVPISNHLYFYWYRQILGQKVEFLVSFYNNEISEKSEIFDDQFSVERPDGSNFTLKIRSTKLEDSAMYFCASTPDKLYGYTFGSGTRLTVV.

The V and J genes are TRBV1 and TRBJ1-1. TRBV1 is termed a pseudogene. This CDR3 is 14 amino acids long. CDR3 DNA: TGCACCAGCAGTCGCGGACGGGAGAACACTGAAGCTTTCTTT. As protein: CTSSRGRENTEAFF.